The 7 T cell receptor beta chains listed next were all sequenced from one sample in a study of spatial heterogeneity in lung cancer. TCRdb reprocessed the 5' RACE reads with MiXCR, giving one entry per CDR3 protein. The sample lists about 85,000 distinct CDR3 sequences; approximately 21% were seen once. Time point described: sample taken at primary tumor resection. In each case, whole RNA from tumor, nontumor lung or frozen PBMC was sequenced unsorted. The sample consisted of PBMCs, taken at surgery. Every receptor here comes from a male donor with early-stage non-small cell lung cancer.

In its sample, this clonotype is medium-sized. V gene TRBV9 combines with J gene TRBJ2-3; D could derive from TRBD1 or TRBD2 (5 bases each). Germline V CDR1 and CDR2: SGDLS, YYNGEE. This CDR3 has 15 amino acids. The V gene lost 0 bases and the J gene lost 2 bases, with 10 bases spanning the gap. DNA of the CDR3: TGTGCCAGCAGCGTAGTGCCGGGGCTCACAGATACGCAGTATTTT. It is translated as CASSVVPGLTDTQYF.

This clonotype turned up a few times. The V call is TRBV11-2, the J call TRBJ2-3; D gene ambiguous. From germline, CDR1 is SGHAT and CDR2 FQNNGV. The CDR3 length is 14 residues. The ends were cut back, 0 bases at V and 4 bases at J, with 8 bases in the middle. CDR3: CASSLDALSDTQYF. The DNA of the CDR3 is TGTGCCAGCAGCTTAGACGCCCTCTCAGATACGCAGTATTTT.

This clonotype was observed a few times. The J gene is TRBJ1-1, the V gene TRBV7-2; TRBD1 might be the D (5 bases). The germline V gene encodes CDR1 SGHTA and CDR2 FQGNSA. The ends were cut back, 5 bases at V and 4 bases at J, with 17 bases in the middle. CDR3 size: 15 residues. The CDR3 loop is CASSTLGQGTTEAFF. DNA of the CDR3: TGTGCCAGCAGCACACTGGGGCAGGGCACCACTGAAGCTTTCTTT.

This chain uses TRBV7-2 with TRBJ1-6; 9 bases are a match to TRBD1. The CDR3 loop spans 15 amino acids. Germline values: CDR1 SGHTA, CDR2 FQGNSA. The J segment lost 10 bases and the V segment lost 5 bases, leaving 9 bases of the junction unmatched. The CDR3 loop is CASSVYGTGHSPLHF. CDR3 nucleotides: TGTGCCAGCAGCGTGTACGGGACAGGGCACTCACCCCTCCACTTT.

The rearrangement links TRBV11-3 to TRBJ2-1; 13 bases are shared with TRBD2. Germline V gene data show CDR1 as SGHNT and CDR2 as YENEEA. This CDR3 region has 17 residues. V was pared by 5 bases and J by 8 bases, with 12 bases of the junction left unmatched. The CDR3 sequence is CASSQGAGTSGMDEQFF. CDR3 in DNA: TGTGCCAGCAGCCAAGGAGCCGGGACTAGCGGGATGGATGAGCAGTTCTTC.

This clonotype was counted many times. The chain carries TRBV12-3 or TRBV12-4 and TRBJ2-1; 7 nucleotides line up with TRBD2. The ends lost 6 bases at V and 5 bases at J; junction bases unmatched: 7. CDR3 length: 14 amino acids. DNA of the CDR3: TGTGCCAGCAGCTTTAGCGGGTCGAACAATGAGCAGTTCTTC. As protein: CASSFSGSNNEQFF.

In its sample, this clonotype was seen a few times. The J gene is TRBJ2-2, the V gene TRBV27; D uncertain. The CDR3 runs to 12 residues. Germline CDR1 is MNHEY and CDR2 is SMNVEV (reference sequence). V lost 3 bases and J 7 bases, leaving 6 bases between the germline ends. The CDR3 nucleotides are TGTGCCAGCAGTTTTGTGAACGGGGAGCTGTTTTTT. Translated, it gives CASSFVNGELFF.